This entry features one T cell receptor (beta chain) sequence. Its antigen is as yet unknown. The record originates from a study of PD-L1 blockade in urothelial cancer. Whole-study context: Male patients with bladder-origin urothelial cancer numbered about 90% of the roughly 30. Blood analysis was done at 3 weeks (second dose) and 6 weeks after treatment began. Study-level results: By 3 weeks, tumor-associated blood clones had expanded more in durable-benefit patients.

V dropped 5 bases and J dropped 6; count of bases not matched to a gene: 5. Germline CDR1 reads MNHEY; CDR2 reads SVGAGI. This CDR3 contains 13 residues. Indicated time point: peripheral blood 6 weeks after treatment start. Only in-frame clones appear in the TCRdb table, and some are missing; sequencing was by immunoSEQ multiplex PCR. The sample carries some 120,000 clones, around 88% recorded once. This chain links TRBV6-5 with TRBJ1-1; 8 positions agree with TRBD1. This sample comprised PBMCs, obtained around atezolizumab (anti-PD-L1) treatment. The TCR comes from a man aged 50 to 60 with urothelial cancer. CDR3 in DNA: TGTGCCAGCAGTCATGACAGGGGCTCTGAAGCTTTCTTT. Translated: CASSHDRGSEAFF.